This T cell receptor beta chain was observed in a study of cytomegalovirus exposure and HLA in healthy donors. Findings of the study overall: The study put 150 to 200 TCR beta chains on its list as cytomegalovirus-associated. The tendency of first-cohort TCR clusters to co-occur in the 120 or so validation repertoires emerged from a later analysis.

For this clone: Its target is unknown.

The length of the CDR3 is 15 residues. Germline trimming cut 5 bases from V and 7 bases from J; bases unmatched to any gene: 10. The germline CDR1 and CDR2 sequences are SGHTA and FQGTGA. Assay: immunoSEQ multiplex PCR; the TCRdb copy retains only in-frame clones and omits some. This sample has 250,000 to 350,000 clones, with 86% found just once. This TCR derives from a woman younger than 35 in good health and CMV-seronegative. Sequencing used PBMCs. The chain uses TRBV7-3 and TRBJ2-5, with 10 bases matching TRBD2. The CDR3 DNA is TGTGCCAGCAGCAAAACTAGCGGGAAGGGTGGGACCCAGTACTTC. Protein product: CASSKTSGKGGTQYF.